This T cell receptor (beta chain) was sequenced for a study of molecular identifiers for immune sequencing clone quantification. For the study at large: Five portions were made in replicates from RNA of around 20,000 or 100,000 naive CD8 cells, and four underwent sequencing.

TCRdb re-analysed the PCR reads in MiXCR, keeping a single row per CDR3 protein. In the table there are 250,000 to 400,000 distinct CDR3 sequences, 20% to 25% of which are singletons. CDR3 size: 14 residues. The germline V gene has CDR1 SGHDT and CDR2 YYEEEE. Trimming at V came to 3 bases and at J to 6 bases, leaving 8 bases not matched to a gene. This receptor was obtained from a human donor in good health. Some libraries in this study had Jurkat cell RNA spiked in. This chain joins TRBV5-6 and TRBJ1-1, with 7 bases fitting TRBD1. Sequencing was done on a sample of naive CD8+ T cells from blood, with Jurkat cell RNA spiked in. The subset is: FACS-sorted CD8+CD4-CCR7+CD45RA+ naive T cells. The CDR3 DNA follows: TGTGCCAGCAGCTCTATAGGGGGCGGTGCTGAAGCTTTCTTT. It translates to CASSSIGGGAEAFF.